This TCR beta chain was identified during a study of blood T cells in healthy people across ages. Germline CDR1 SGHTA, CDR2 FQGNSA. V lost 5 bases, J lost 1 base, and 11 bases lay in between. This CDR3 has 14 residues. A J-beta primer mix and a sample-barcoded 5' primer were used in a second PCR of about 7 to 11 cycles. TCRdb called the 5' RACE reads again in MiXCR, with one record for every CDR3 protein. Of nearly 800,000 distinct CDR3 sequences listed, around 25% are singletons. These data also formed part of another study, on T cells of mothers and their children.

The material sequenced was blood. The origin of this receptor is a boy younger than 18 in good health. V is TRBV7-2 and J is TRBJ1-2, with no clear D. Here the CDR3 reads CASSPPGLNYGYTF. For the CDR3, the DNA is TGTGCCAGCAGCCCGCCTGGTCTTAACTATGGCTACACCTTC.